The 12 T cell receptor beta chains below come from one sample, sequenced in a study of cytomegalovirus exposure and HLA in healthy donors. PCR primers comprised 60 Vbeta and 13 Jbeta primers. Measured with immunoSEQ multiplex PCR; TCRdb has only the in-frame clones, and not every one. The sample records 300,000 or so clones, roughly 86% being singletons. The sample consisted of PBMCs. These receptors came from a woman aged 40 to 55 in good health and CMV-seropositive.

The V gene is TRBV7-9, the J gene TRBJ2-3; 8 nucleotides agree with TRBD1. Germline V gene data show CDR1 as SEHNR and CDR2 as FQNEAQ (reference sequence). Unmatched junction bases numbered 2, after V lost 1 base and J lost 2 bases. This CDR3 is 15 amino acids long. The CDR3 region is CASSLGQGSTDTQYF. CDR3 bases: TGTGCCAGCAGCTTAGGACAGGGGTCCACAGATACGCAGTATTTT. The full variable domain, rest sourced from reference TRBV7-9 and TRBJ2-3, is DTGVSQNPRHKITKRGQNVTFRCDPISEHNRLYWYRQTLGQGPEFLTYFQNEAQLEKSRLLSDRFSAERPKGSFSTLEIQRTEQGDSAMYLCASSLGQGSTDTQYFGPGTRLTVL.

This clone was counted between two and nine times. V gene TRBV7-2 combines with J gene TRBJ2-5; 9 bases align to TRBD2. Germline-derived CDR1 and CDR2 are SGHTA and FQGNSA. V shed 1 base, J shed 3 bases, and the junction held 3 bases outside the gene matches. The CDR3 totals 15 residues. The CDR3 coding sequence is TGTGCCAGCAGCTTAGGACTAGCGGTAGAAGAGACCCAGTACTTC. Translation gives CASSLGLAVEETQYF.

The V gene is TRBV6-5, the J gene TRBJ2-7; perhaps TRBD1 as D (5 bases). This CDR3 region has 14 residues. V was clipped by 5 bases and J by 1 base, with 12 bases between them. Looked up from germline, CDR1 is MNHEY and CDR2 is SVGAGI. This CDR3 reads CASSKNQGSYEQYF. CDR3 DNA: TGTGCCAGCAGTAAAAACCAGGGTTCCTACGAGCAGTACTTC.

CDR3 in DNA: TGTGCCAGCAGTGAACAGGGGTTTAATCAGCCCCAGCATTTT. Protein sequence: CASSEQGFNQPQHF. V is TRBV2 and J is TRBJ1-5; D is perhaps TRBD1 (6 bases). Trimming stripped 2 bases from V and 4 bases from J, with 9 bases between. From germline, CDR1 is SNHLY and CDR2 FYNNEI. There are 14 residues in the CDR3. The complete variable domain, with remaining parts taken from reference TRBV2 and TRBJ1-5, reads EPEVTQTPSHQVTQMGQEVILRCVPISNHLYFYWYRQILGQKVEFLVSFYNNEISEKSEIFDDQFSVERPDGSNFTLKIRSTKLEDSAMYFCASSEQGFNQPQHFGDGTRLSIL.

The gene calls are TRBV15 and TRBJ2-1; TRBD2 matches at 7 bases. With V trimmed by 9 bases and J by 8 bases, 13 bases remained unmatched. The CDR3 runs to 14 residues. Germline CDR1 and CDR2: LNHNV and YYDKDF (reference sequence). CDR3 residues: CATSVGGSGDEQFF. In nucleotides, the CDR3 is TGTGCCACATCGGTGGGGGGGAGTGGCGATGAGCAGTTCTTC.

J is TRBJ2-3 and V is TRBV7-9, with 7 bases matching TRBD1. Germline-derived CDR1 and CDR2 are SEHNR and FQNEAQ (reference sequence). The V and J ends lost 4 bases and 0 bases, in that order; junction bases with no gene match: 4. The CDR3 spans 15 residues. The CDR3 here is CASSWTGTSTDTQYF. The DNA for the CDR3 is TGTGCCAGCAGCTGGACAGGAACCAGCACAGATACGCAGTATTTT.

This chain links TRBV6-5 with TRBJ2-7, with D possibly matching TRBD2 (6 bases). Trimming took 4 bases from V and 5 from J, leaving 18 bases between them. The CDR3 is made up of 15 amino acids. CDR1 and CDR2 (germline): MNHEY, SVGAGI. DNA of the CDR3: TGTGCCAGCAGTTCTTGGGTCGATGCGGGAAACGAGCAGTACTTC. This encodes CASSSWVDAGNEQYF.

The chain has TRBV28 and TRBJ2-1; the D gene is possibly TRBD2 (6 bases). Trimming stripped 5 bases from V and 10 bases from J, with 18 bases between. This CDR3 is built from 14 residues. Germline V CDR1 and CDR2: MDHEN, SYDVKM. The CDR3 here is CASSSGGERTEQFF. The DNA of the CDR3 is TGTGCCAGCAGTAGTGGCGGGGAGCGTACAGAGCAGTTCTTC.

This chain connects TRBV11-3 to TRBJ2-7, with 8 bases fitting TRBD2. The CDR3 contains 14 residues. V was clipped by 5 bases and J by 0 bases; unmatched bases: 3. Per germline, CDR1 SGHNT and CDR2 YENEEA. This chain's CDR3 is CASSVLADSYEQYF. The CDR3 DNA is TGTGCCAGCAGCGTACTAGCGGACTCCTACGAGCAGTACTTC.

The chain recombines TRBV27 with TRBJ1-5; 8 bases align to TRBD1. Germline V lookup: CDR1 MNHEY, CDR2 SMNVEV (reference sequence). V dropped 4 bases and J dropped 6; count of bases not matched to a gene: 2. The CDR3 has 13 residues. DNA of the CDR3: TGTGCCAGCAGTTCTGACAGGGGTCAGCCCCAGCATTTT. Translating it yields CASSSDRGQPQHF.

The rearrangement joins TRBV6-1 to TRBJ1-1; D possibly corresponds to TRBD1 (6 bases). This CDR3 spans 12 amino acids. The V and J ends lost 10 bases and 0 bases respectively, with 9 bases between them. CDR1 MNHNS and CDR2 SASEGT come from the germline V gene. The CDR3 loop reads CATGQLNTEAFF. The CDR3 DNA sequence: TGTGCCACCGGACAGCTGAACACTGAAGCTTTCTTT.

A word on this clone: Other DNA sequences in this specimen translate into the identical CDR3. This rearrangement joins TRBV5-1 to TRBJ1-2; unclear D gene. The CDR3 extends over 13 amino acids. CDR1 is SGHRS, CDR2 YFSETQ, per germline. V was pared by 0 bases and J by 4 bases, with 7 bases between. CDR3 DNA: TGCGCCAGCAGCTTGGGCACAGCCTATGGCTACACCTTC. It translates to CASSLGTAYGYTF.